One sample yielded the 14 T cell receptor beta chains listed below, sequenced in a study of shared clonotypes between healthy human individuals. The table came from immunoSEQ multiplex PCR; TCRdb's copy has only in-frame clones and leaves some out. The sample yields approximately 1.4 million clones, 95% to 99% seen once. Source material: naive CD4+ T cells sorted from blood. This sample's subset: CD45RA+ positively selected. Receptors originate from a man under 40 in good health.

This clone was recorded once. The V and J genes are TRBV28 and TRBJ1-2; D gene ambiguous. Germline V gene data show CDR1 as MDHEN and CDR2 as SYDVKM. CDR3 size: 13 residues. Trimming left V 6 bases short and J 4 bases short, with 12 bases between. CDR3: CASRERRSYGYTF. CDR3 DNA: TGTGCCAGCAGGGAAAGGCGGAGCTATGGCTACACCTTC.

The genes are TRBV7-8 and TRBJ2-3, with 8 positions matching TRBD1. CDR1 and CDR2 from the germline V gene are SGHVS and FQNEAQ. The CDR3 is made up of 14 amino acids. With 10 bases clipped from V and 4 bases from J, the junction kept 10 bases outside the gene matches. The CDR3 DNA reads as TGTGCCACTAACAGGGGGGAGAGGGCAGATACGCAGTATTTT. This codes for CATNRGERADTQYF.

The chain couples TRBV27 to TRBJ1-4; D is uncertain. Germline V gives CDR1 MNHEY, CDR2 SMNVEV (reference sequence). V lost 7 bases, J lost 7 bases, and 13 bases lay in between. The length of the CDR3 is 13 residues. This CDR3 is CASNEAGGEKLFF. The CDR3 DNA is TGTGCCAGCAATGAGGCGGGTGGTGAAAAACTGTTTTTT. The whole variable domain, filled in from reference TRBV27 and TRBJ1-4, reads EAQVTQNPRYLITVTGKKLTVTCSQNMNHEYMSWYRQDPGLGLRQIYYSMNVEVTDKGDVPEGYKVSRKEKRNFPLILESPSPNQTSLYFCASNEAGGEKLFFGSGTQLSVL.

The chain uses TRBV2 and TRBJ2-3; D remains unclear. This CDR3 region has 14 residues. Germline CDR1 and CDR2: SNHLY and FYNNEI. V lost 5 bases and J lost 7, with 16 bases in between. CDR3 amino acids: CASSRVATKHTQYF. CDR3 coding DNA: TGTGCCAGCAGTCGGGTTGCGACCAAGCATACGCAGTATTTT.

The chain employs TRBV6-1 and TRBJ1-2, with D hard to call. The V gene lost 6 bases and the J gene lost 5 bases, with 7 bases spanning the gap. The CDR3 sequence is 11 residues long. Germline values: CDR1 MNHNS, CDR2 SASEGT. The CDR3 is CASSWSYGYTF. The CDR3 DNA reads TGTGCCAGCAGCTGGTCATATGGCTACACCTTC.

The chain is built from TRBV27 and TRBJ1-2, with TRBD1 as a possible D gene (6 bases). CDR1 MNHEY and CDR2 SMNVEV come from the germline V gene (reference sequence). V lost 8 bases and J lost 5, with 18 bases in between. The CDR3 extends over 14 amino acids. CDR3: CASGGRGREYGYTF. CDR3 sequence (DNA): TGTGCCAGCGGGGGCAGAGGACGGGAGTATGGCTACACCTTC.

V is TRBV11-2 and J is TRBJ1-3, with unresolved D. Germline values: CDR1 SGHAT, CDR2 FQNNGV. The CDR3 is 15 amino acids. V shed 1 base and J shed 2 bases, with 9 bases lying between them. CDR3 amino acids: CASSLGDIAGNTIYF. In DNA, the CDR3 is TGTGCCAGCAGCTTAGGAGACATCGCTGGAAACACCATATATTTT.

This rearrangement joins TRBV19 to TRBJ2-7; 12 bases map to TRBD2. This CDR3 is 15 amino acids long. Germline CDR1 and CDR2: LNHDA and SQIVND (reference sequence). Losses at the gene ends were 6 bases for V and 5 bases for J; bases not matched to a gene: 8. This chain's CDR3 is CASSPSGRAVHEQYF. CDR3 nucleotide sequence: TGTGCCAGTAGCCCTAGCGGGAGGGCGGTCCACGAGCAGTACTTC.

The chain carries TRBV6-6 and TRBJ2-1; no reliable D call. V was cut by 6 bases and J by 4 bases, with 16 bases left in between. The CDR3 is made up of 15 amino acids. Germline lookup yields CDR1 MNHNY and CDR2 SVGAGI (reference sequence). The CDR3 is CASSTVRRDYNEQFF. CDR3 in DNA: TGTGCCAGCAGCACAGTACGGCGAGATTACAATGAGCAGTTCTTC.

This clone showed up just once. V and J are TRBV14 and TRBJ2-2, with unresolved D. CDR1 is SGHDN and CDR2 is FVKESK in the germline V gene. CDR3 length: 15 residues. Trimming stripped 9 bases from V and 2 bases from J, with 16 bases between. DNA for the CDR3: TGTGCCAGTGTAGAGACCCGTCCAAACACCGGGGAGCTGTTTTTT. The encoded protein is CASVETRPNTGELFF.

The rearrangement links TRBV11-3 to TRBJ2-5; TRBD2 agrees at 9 bases. CDR3 length equals 18 residues. V dropped 3 bases and J dropped 7; count of bases not matched to a gene: 18. From germline, CDR1 is SGHNT and CDR2 YENEEA. The CDR3 loop reads CASSFSGRGHGGRRTQYF. As DNA, the CDR3 is TGTGCCAGCAGCTTTAGCGGGAGAGGTCATGGGGGTAGGCGGACCCAGTACTTC.

The chain recombines TRBV29-1 with TRBJ2-2, with D possibly TRBD2 on 6 matching bases. CDR1 and CDR2 (germline): SQVTM, ANQGSEA. This CDR3 spans 13 amino acids. V lost 3 bases, J lost 5 bases, and 10 bases lay in between. This chain's CDR3 is CSVDRGTTGELFF. CDR3 DNA sequence: TGCAGCGTTGATCGGGGGACGACCGGGGAGCTGTTTTTT.

This chain links TRBV29-1 with TRBJ1-1; 9 bases agree with TRBD1. V dropped 7 bases and J dropped 3; count of bases not matched to a gene: 9. CDR1 SQVTM and CDR2 ANQGSEA come from the germline V gene. The CDR3 consists of 14 residues. The CDR3 sequence is CSARYRGRDTEAFF. Here the CDR3 DNA reads TGCAGCGCCCGCTACAGGGGGCGCGACACTGAAGCTTTCTTT. Full variable domain (outside the CDR3, taken from reference TRBV29-1 and TRBJ1-1): SAVISQKPSRDICQRGTSLTIQCQVDSQVTMMFWYRQQPGQSLTLIATANQGSEATYESGFVIDKFPISRPNLTFSTLTVSNMSPEDSSIYLCSARYRGRDTEAFFGQGTRLTVV.

The chain joins TRBV5-1 to TRBJ1-4; D is unclear. The CDR3 consists of 15 residues. V was shortened by 0 bases and J by 7 bases, with 13 bases between the two germline ends. Germline lookup yields CDR1 SGHRS and CDR2 YFSETQ. CDR3 region: CASSLGRGSGEKLFF. The CDR3 DNA reads as TGCGCCAGCAGCTTGGGGCGAGGCTCCGGTGAAAAACTGTTTTTT.